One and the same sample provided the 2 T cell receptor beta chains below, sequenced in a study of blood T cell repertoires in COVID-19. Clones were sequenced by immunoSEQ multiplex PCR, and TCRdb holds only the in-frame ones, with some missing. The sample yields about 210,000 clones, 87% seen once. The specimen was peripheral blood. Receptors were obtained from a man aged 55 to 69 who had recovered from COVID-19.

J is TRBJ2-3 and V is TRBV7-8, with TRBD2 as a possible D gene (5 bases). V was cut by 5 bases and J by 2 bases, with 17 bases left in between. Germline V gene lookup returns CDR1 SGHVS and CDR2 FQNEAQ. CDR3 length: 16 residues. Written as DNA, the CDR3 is TGTGCCAGCAGCCTGAGGACTCCACGCAACACAGATACGCAGTATTTT. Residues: CASSLRTPRNTDTQYF.

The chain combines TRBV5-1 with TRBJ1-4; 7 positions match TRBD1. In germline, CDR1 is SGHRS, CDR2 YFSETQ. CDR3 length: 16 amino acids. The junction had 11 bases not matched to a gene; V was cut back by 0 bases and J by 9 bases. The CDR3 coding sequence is TGCGCCAGCAGCTTGGTAGCTGGGCCAGGGGGTCAAAAACTGTTTTTT. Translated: CASSLVAGPGGQKLFF.